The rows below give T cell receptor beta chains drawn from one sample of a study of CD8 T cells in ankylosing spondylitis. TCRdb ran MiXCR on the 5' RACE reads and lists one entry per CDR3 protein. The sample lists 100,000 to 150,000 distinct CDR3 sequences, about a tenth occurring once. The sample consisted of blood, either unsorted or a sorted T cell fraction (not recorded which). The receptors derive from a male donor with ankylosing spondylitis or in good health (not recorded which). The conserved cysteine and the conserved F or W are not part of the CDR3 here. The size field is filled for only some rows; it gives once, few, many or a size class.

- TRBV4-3 ASSQDPGGIYNEQF
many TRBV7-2 ASSQSSTAVGGYT
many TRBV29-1 SVVSQKNEQY
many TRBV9 ASSVAPGPSGNTIY
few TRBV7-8 ASSPTRQVLGTDTQY
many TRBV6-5 ASSYGVFYEQY
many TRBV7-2 ASSLGGAGGNIQY
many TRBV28 ASSSTSLGLGEKLF
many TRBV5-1 ASSLSGMNTEAF
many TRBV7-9 ASSLGGTGLYNEQF
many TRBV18 ASSPPSVYEQY
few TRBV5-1 ASSPYLNTEAF
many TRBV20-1 SAVGGSGANVLT
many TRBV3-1 ASSRGTRRAQY
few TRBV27 ASSRGLYSNQPQH
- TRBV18 ASSPPGYWTNTEAF